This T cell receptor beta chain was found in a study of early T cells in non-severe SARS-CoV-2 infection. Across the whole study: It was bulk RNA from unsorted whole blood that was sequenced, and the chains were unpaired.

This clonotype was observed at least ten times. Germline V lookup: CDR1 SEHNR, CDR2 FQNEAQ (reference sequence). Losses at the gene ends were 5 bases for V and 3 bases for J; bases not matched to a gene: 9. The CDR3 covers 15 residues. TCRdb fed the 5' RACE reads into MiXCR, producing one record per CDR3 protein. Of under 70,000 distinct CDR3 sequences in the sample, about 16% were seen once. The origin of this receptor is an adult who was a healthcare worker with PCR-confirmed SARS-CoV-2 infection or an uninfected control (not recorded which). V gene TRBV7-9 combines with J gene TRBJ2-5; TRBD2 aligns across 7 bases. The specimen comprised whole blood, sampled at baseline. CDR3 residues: CASSPGRAGEETQYF. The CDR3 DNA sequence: TGTGCCAGCAGCCCCGGAAGGGCGGGAGAAGAGACCCAGTACTTC. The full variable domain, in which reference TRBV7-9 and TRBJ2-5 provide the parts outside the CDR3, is DTGVSQNPRHKITKRGQNVTFRCDPISEHNRLYWYRQTLGQGPEFLTYFQNEAQLEKSRLLSDRFSAERPKGSFSTLEIQRTEQGDSAMYLCASSPGRAGEETQYFGPGTRLLVL.